This TCR beta chain was sequenced for a study of graft-versus-host responses after intestinal transplantation. About the research overall: Each of the recipients got a multivisceral, liver-intestinal, or isolated intestinal transplant. Each recipient received anti-thymocyte globulin induction, then tacrolimus and steroids for approximately 3 years. Study outcomes and limitations: Recipient marrow contained GvH clones, some of which appeared first in ileum or blood.

Of note for this clone: Its specificity is unknown.

CDR1 is SGHDT, CDR2 YYEEEE, per germline. Trimming removed 4 bases from V and 4 bases from J, with 18 bases in between. There are 15 residues in the CDR3. Clones were sequenced by immunoSEQ multiplex PCR, and TCRdb holds only the in-frame ones, with some missing. The data contain 90,000 to 130,000 clones, more than 85% of them singletons. The V gene is TRBV5-6, the J gene TRBJ2-7, with a tentative D call TRBD2 (7 bases). Sequences were derived from unstimulated CD8+ T cells sorted from spleen or lymph node cells, sampled before transplant. The source is a human donor who was the organ donor for an intestinal transplant. The CDR3 DNA reads as TGTGCCAGCAGCCCCGGTTGGGGGGGACAATACGAGCAGTACTTC. Translated: CASSPGWGGQYEQYF. The whole variable domain, remainder taken from reference TRBV5-6 and TRBJ2-7, is DAGVTQSPTHLIKTRGQQVTLRCSPKSGHDTVSWYQQALGQGPQFIFQYYEEEERQRGNFPDRFSGHQFPNYSSELNVNALLLGDSALYLCASSPGWGGQYEQYFGPGTRLTVT.